Given below is one TCR beta chain in context. Its antigen is not known. The data were taken from a study of T cell responses to AZD1222 COVID-19 vaccine. Investigators merged groups given second doses at roughly 4 or roughly 12 weeks. Some clones are missing from TCRdb's copy, which holds only in-frame ones; the method was immunoSEQ multiplex PCR. The sample lists some 170,000 clones; 85% to 90% were seen once. Study-wide points: Every sample of the repertoires postdated the peak T cell response. The donor group comprised mostly white British people and more females; the analysis possibly underestimated clonal diversity. At 160-218 and 743-854, vaccine-associated CD4 TCRs were dominant, and they spanned spike.

CDR3 size: 17 residues. Germline V gene sequence: CDR1 MGHRA, CDR2 YSYEKL. V was clipped by 4 bases and J by 1 base; unmatched bases: 5. The rearrangement joins TRBV4-1 to TRBJ2-3; 13 nucleotides agree with TRBD2. The sample was peripheral blood, taken 28 days after the second AZD1222 dose. The sequence was obtained from an adult who received the AZD1222 COVID-19 vaccine. The CDR3 DNA reads TGCGCCAGCAGCCGGACTAGCGGGGGCATAGGCACAGATACGCAGTATTTT. It encodes CASSRTSGGIGTDTQYF.